This TCR beta chain was recovered during a study of PD-L1 blockade in urothelial cancer. Study-level background: It was at some point between 2014 and 2016 that patients started atezolizumab at 1,200 mg intravenously every 3 weeks. Analyzed time points were 3 weeks (second dose) and 6 weeks after therapy began. T cell content in blood samples showed a median of about 150,000.

Only one count was recorded for this clone. Each patient contributed between 1 and 8 total time points of blood mononuclear cells, pretreatment and during treatment. There are 16 residues in the CDR3. Trimming took 1 base from V and 2 from J; bases not matched to a gene: 3. Germline V lookup: CDR1 SSHAT, CDR2 FNYEAQ (reference sequence). Only in-frame clones appear in the TCRdb table, and some are missing; sequencing was by immunoSEQ multiplex PCR. The sample shows about 80,000 clones, about 90% of them seen only once. The sequence was collected from an older woman with urothelial cancer. The sample in question was PBMCs, obtained around atezolizumab (anti-PD-L1) treatment. This sequence joins TRBV7-7 and TRBJ2-5; TRBD1 agrees at 11 bases. CDR3 DNA sequence: TGTGCCAGCAGCTTAGGTGGGACAGGGGGGCAAGAGACCCAGTACTTC. Protein product: CASSLGGTGGQETQYF.